This is a list of T cell receptor beta chains from one sample in a study of blood T cell repertoires in COVID-19. Only in-frame clones appear in the TCRdb table, and some are missing; sequencing was by immunoSEQ multiplex PCR. The data contain over 60,000 clones, 75% to 90% of them seen just once; the ten biggest clones take up approximately 6.8%. Source material: peripheral blood. These receptors all come from a woman older than 75 with active COVID-19. Each CDR3 is given with its conserved first and last residue. The D gene is left open where the match is weak. The listing skips clone size in some rows; elsewhere it reads once, few, many or a size class.

cdr3_aa cdr3_nt v_call d_call clone_size j_call
CASKRDKTNTIYF TGTGCCAGTAAGAGAGACAAAACAAACACCATATATTTT TRBV6-1 - once TRBJ1-3
CASSPGTVNTGELFF TGTGCCAGCAGCCCCGGGACAGTAAACACCGGGGAGCTGTTTTTT TRBV6-2/TRBV6-3 TRBD1 once TRBJ2-2
CASSPGTGGYTGELFF TGTGCCAGCAGCCCCGGGACAGGGGGCTACACCGGGGAGCTGTTTTTT TRBV6-4 TRBD1 - TRBJ2-2
CASSLLGGNSPLHF TGTGCCAGCAGTTTATTAGGGGGCAATTCACCCCTCCACTTT TRBV27 TRBD1 - TRBJ1-6
CASSPGSGNEQFF TGTGCCAGCTCACCAGGGTCGGGCAATGAGCAGTTCTTC TRBV18 - - TRBJ2-1
CASSGPPDRGVEKLFF TGTGCCAGCAGCGGGCCCCCGGACAGGGGGGTTGAAAAACTGTTTTTT TRBV5-6 TRBD1 - TRBJ1-4
CASSPILAKNIQYF TGTGCCAGCAGCCCAATACTAGCCAAAAACATTCAGTACTTC TRBV6-2/TRBV6-3 - - TRBJ2-4
CSVSLSGPNEQFF TGCAGCGTCAGCCTTAGCGGGCCTAATGAGCAGTTCTTC TRBV29-1 TRBD2 - TRBJ2-1
CASNDGGSLKQYF TGTGCCAGTAACGATGGGGGCAGTCTGAAGCAGTACTTC TRBV19 - - TRBJ2-7
CASTKVADTNYEQYF TGTGCCAGCACGAAGGTAGCGGACACCAACTACGAGCAGTACTTC TRBV5-4 - - TRBJ2-7
CASSPLGQGALEQYF TGTGCCAGCTCACCACTCGGACAGGGGGCGCTCGAGCAGTACTTC TRBV18 TRBD1 - TRBJ2-7